This is a list of T cell receptor beta chains from one sample in a study of blood T cell repertoires in COVID-19. The data were produced by immunoSEQ multiplex PCR, yet TCRdb's version contains in-frame clones alone and is incomplete. The sample has 40,000 or so clones, 90% seen once. The sequenced material came from peripheral blood. The receptors stem from a man aged 60 to 69 with active or convalescent COVID-19. Both conserved end residues are part of each CDR3. Each record gives: V gene, D gene, J gene, CDR3 protein. The D gene is left open where the match is weak.

TRBV6-5,.,TRBJ2-5,CATSTGQETQYF
TRBV12-3/TRBV12-4,TRBD1,TRBJ1-2,CASSFTGEGYTF
TRBV18,.,TRBJ2-7,CASSQLTGFGEQYF
TRBV21-1,.,TRBJ2-1,CASDWEGEANNNEQFF
TRBV2,TRBD1,TRBJ1-6,CARKRGPNSPLHF
TRBV7-9,.,TRBJ2-2,CASIPKARSGTGELFF
TRBV27,TRBD1,TRBJ1-6,CASSFGDRVVSPLHF
TRBV6-6,TRBD2,TRBJ2-7,CASSMIAGVYEQYF
TRBV9,.,TRBJ1-2,CASSVGGTGGYTF
TRBV7-3,.,TRBJ2-1,CASSSGLAYNEQFF
TRBV18,TRBD1,TRBJ2-7,CASSPRGTDEQYF
TRBV18,.,TRBJ2-3,CASSQRPNRQAHTDTQYF
TRBV5-4,TRBD2,TRBJ2-2,CASSLPGGGGTGELFF
TRBV20-1,TRBD1,TRBJ1-2,CSARGRRGYTF
TRBV28,.,TRBJ1-2,CASSLGPREVVGYTF
TRBV10-3,TRBD2,TRBJ2-1,CAISLAGSRGPYNEQFF
TRBV2,.,TRBJ1-2,CASSGEGSGYGYTF
TRBV11-2,.,TRBJ2-5,CASSLVGGPGQETQYF
TRBV5-5,TRBD1,TRBJ1-5,CASSRWSTGGAGNQPQHF
TRBV28,TRBD2,TRBJ2-1,CASSLPLSIAGWEQFF
TRBV7-3,TRBD2,TRBJ2-1,CASSSSGSYNEQFF
TRBV7-9,TRBD2,TRBJ2-3,CASSFTSGRSSDTQYF
TRBV24-1,.,TRBJ2-2,CATSDLGGDSTGELFF
TRBV7-8,.,TRBJ1-5,CASSLTTFVNQPQHF
TRBV28,.,TRBJ1-1,CASRKQIDILGNTEAFF
TRBV28,TRBD2,TRBJ2-2,CAIGTSGTTGELFF
TRBV3-1/TRBV3-2,.,TRBJ2-3,CASSLEGTRDTQYF
TRBV30,TRBD1,TRBJ1-2,CAWGLTGGGYGYTF
TRBV10-2,.,TRBJ2-6,CASSASDRANVLTF
TRBV5-1,TRBD1,TRBJ2-3,CASRETGSTDTQYF
TRBV2,TRBD1,TRBJ1-1,CASRSRSGTGGVQAFF
TRBV15,TRBD2,TRBJ2-1,CATSIGGSGDEQFF
TRBV7-6,.,TRBJ2-1,CASSLVGGSYNEQFF
TRBV27,TRBD1,TRBJ1-2,CASSRDRVSYGYTF
TRBV28,TRBD2,TRBJ2-5,CASGQGGAGQETQYF
TRBV24-1,TRBD2,TRBJ2-1,CATSDPGTSGREFF
TRBV1,.,TRBJ2-1,CTSSQVGTSSNEQFF
TRBV2,TRBD1,TRBJ2-7,CASSGQGFEQYF
TRBV30,.,TRBJ1-1,CAWSRTVNTEAFF
TRBV5-4,TRBD1,TRBJ2-7,CASSRQGAYEQYF
TRBV15,.,TRBJ2-5,CATKLFQGPQETQYF
TRBV5-8,TRBD1,TRBJ1-3,CASAARQGRDF
TRBV19,TRBD1,TRBJ1-2,CASSTPGQIFYGYTF
TRBV19,.,TRBJ2-1,CASSVRVSSYNEQFF
TRBV14,.,TRBJ1-5,CASSQAGSGQPQHF
TRBV6-5,.,TRBJ2-5,CASNLAGGAETQYF
TRBV27,TRBD2,TRBJ2-1,CASSLSPLAGVKDEQFF
TRBV10-1,.,TRBJ2-1,CASSVTPRRDGSFNEQFF
TRBV7-9,TRBD1,TRBJ1-2,CASRLGQGNGYTF
TRBV27,.,TRBJ2-1,CASSRVHNYNEQFF
TRBV11-2,TRBD1,TRBJ2-3,CASSVLGGRGTDTQYF
TRBV10-3,TRBD2,TRBJ2-5,CAIRSSGGQETQYF
TRBV5-1,.,TRBJ1-1,CASSLRGTPEAFF
TRBV19,TRBD2,TRBJ2-5,CASSSGRAGETQYF
TRBV11-3,.,TRBJ2-1,CASSFGLPNEQFF
TRBV27,TRBD1,TRBJ2-1,CASNPDRDRGYEQFF
TRBV28,TRBD2,TRBJ2-1,CASTLRAGGRREQFF
TRBV28,TRBD1,TRBJ1-1,CASSSAGTGGRAFF
TRBV28,.,TRBJ1-1,CASIDGLAMRNTEAFF
TRBV28,TRBD2,TRBJ2-7,CASSLYPSTASGKSSYEQYF